The rows below give T cell receptor beta chains drawn from one sample of a study of OX40 agonist ivuxolimab in advanced cancers. Sequencing was performed with immunoSEQ multiplex PCR; in TCRdb, only in-frame clones are kept and a portion is missing. The sample gives around 70,000 clones, 70% to 85% of which show up once; under 13% is in the top ten. The material was CD4+ or CD8+ T cells sorted from blood, obtained in a trial of the OX40 agonist ivuxolimab. The receptor set was obtained from an adult with an advanced solid tumor such as melanoma, head and neck, liver or kidney cancer. CDR3s include the opening cysteine and the closing phenylalanine or tryptophan. The D gene is left open where the match is weak. Where a row states a size, it is once, few, many or the class of an expanded clone; other rows omit it.

>NA|18|TRBD2|TRBV28|TRBJ2-1
CASSPLAGLAGASDEQFF
TGTGCCAGCAGTCCCCTGGCTGGACTAGCGGGAGCTAGCGATGAGCAGTTCTTC
>NA|11|TRBD1|TRBV7-9|TRBJ1-1
CASSTGTGAFF
TGTGCCAGCAGCACCGGGACAGGGGCTTTCTTT
>NA|16|NA|TRBV10-3|TRBJ2-1
CAISESLGAVYNEQFF
TGTGCCATCAGTGAGTCATTAGGAGCGGTCTACAATGAGCAGTTCTTC
>NA|16|NA|TRBV19|TRBJ2-1
CASSPGNGILPNEQFF
TGTGCCAGTAGCCCCGGGAACGGAATCCTACCCAATGAGCAGTTCTTC
>NA|12|NA|TRBV5-1|TRBJ2-1
CASSWDGSAEFF
TGCGCCAGCAGCTGGGACGGGAGTGCGGAGTTCTTC
>NA|16|NA|TRBV6-5|TRBJ1-2
CASSYSGVLSNYGYTF
TGTGCCAGCAGTTACTCTGGGGTATTGTCTAACTATGGCTACACCTTC
>NA|16|NA|TRBV7-2|TRBJ2-2
CASSLKRFLNTGELFF
TGTGCCAGCAGTCTAAAACGATTCTTAAACACCGGGGAGCTGTTTTTT
>NA|13|NA|TRBV30|TRBJ2-2
CARGGREAGELFF
TGTGCCCGTGGGGGCAGGGAGGCCGGGGAGCTGTTTTTT
>once|13|NA|TRBV9|TRBJ1-2
CASSDREDYGYTF
TGTGCCAGCAGCGACAGGGAAGACTATGGCTACACCTTC
>few|13|NA|TRBV19|TRBJ2-1
CASSSWGGNEQFF
TGTGCCAGTAGTAGTTGGGGCGGAAATGAGCAGTTCTTC
>NA|13|NA|TRBV2|TRBJ2-3
CASSARGTDTQYF
TGTGCCAGCAGTGCCCGTGGCACAGATACGCAGTATTTT
>NA|15|TRBD1|TRBV28|TRBJ1-3
CASSSPTGAGNTIYF
TGTGCCAGCAGTTCCCCCACAGGGGCTGGAAACACCATATATTTT
>NA|16|TRBD1|TRBV30|TRBJ2-1
CAWSVRQGFVSDEQFF
TGTGCCTGGAGTGTACGACAGGGGTTCGTTTCGGATGAGCAGTTCTTC
>NA|13|TRBD1|TRBV9|TRBJ2-5
CASSLDRAETQYF
TGTGCCAGCAGCCTAGACAGGGCCGAGACCCAGTACTTC
>once|15|TRBD2|TRBV10-3|TRBJ2-3
CAISTSGGPADTQYF
TGTGCCATCAGTACTAGCGGGGGGCCCGCAGATACGCAGTATTTT
>NA|14|NA|TRBV19|TRBJ2-3
CASSRTATTDTQYF
TGTGCCAGTAGTAGGACCGCTACCACAGATACGCAGTATTTT
>NA|16|NA|TRBV7-9|TRBJ2-7
CASSPELQGLIYEQYF
TGTGCCAGCAGCCCAGAGTTGCAGGGTCTCATCTACGAGCAGTACTTC
>NA|16|TRBD2|TRBV29-1|TRBJ2-1
CSVEAGAGGPSNEQFF
TGCAGCGTTGAAGCGGGAGCGGGAGGTCCGAGTAATGAGCAGTTCTTC
>NA|13|NA|TRBV23-1|TRBJ1-6
CASSQSPDSPLHF
TGCGCCAGCAGTCAATCCCCTGATTCACCCCTCCACTTT
>NA|13|TRBD1|TRBV5-1|TRBJ1-1
CASSASGGTEAFF
TGCGCCAGCAGCGCCTCAGGGGGTACTGAAGCTTTCTTT
>NA|13|TRBD1|TRBV19|TRBJ1-4
CASSIRGAEKLFF
TGTGCCAGTAGTATCAGGGGGGCTGAAAAACTGTTTTTT
>NA|14|TRBD2|TRBV7-9|TRBJ2-5
CASSPRTSTETQYF
TGTGCCAGCAGCCCAAGGACTAGCACGGAGACCCAGTACTTC
>NA|15|NA|TRBV28|TRBJ2-7
CASSSWMKETYEQYF
TGTGCCAGCAGTTCCTGGATGAAGGAGACCTACGAGCAGTACTTC
>NA|15|TRBD2|TRBV9|TRBJ2-1
CASSLGLAEYNEQFF
TGTGCCAGCAGCTTGGGACTAGCGGAGTACAATGAGCAGTTCTTC
>few|13|NA|TRBV28|TRBJ2-1
CASSLDSYNEQFF
TGTGCCAGCAGTCTTGACTCCTACAATGAGCAGTTCTTC
>NA|11|NA|TRBV19|TRBJ2-3
CASRDTDTQYF
TGTGCCAGCAGGGACACAGATACGCAGTATTTT
>NA|16|TRBD1|TRBV7-3|TRBJ2-1
CASSFTGTGIRDEQFF
TGTGCCAGCAGCTTCACCGGGACAGGGATCAGGGATGAGCAGTTCTTC
>NA|14|TRBD1|TRBV4-2|TRBJ2-4
CASSQSGTGNIQYF
TGTGCCAGCAGCCAATCCGGGACAGGGAACATTCAGTACTTC
>NA|17|TRBD2|TRBV4-3|TRBJ2-1
CASSPGVLAGDRNEQFF
TGCGCCAGCAGCCCCGGGGTTCTAGCGGGAGATCGCAATGAGCAGTTCTTC
>few|16|NA|TRBV19|TRBJ1-3
CASSMAGVYSGNTIYF
TGTGCCAGTAGTATGGCCGGAGTCTACTCTGGAAACACCATATATTTT
>once|16|NA|TRBV18|TRBJ2-3
CASSPRAGRSTDTQYF
TGTGCCAGCTCACCACGGGCAGGGAGGAGCACAGATACGCAGTATTTT
>NA|15|NA|TRBV28|TRBJ1-2
CASSFPPRGADDYTF
TGTGCCAGCAGTTTCCCCCCCAGGGGCGCGGATGACTACACCTTC
>NA|14|NA|TRBV6-5|TRBJ2-7
CASSLRTDSYEQYF
TGTGCCAGCAGTCTTCGGACGGACTCCTACGAGCAGTACTTC
>NA|13|NA|TRBV6-1|TRBJ2-3
CASSERLDGAQYF
TGTGCCAGCAGTGAAAGACTCGACGGGGCGCAGTATTTT
>NA|19|TRBD2|TRBV4-1|TRBJ2-3
CASSQEGRGGLRLTDTQYF
TGCGCCAGCAGCCAAGAGGGACGGGGGGGCCTTCGACTCACAGATACGCAGTATTTT
>few|15|NA|TRBV4-3|TRBJ2-7
CASSPNRIDPYEQYF
TGCGCCAGCAGCCCAAACAGGATCGACCCCTACGAGCAGTACTTC
>NA|14|NA|TRBV6-4|TRBJ1-2
CASSPGETFYGYTF
TGTGCCAGCAGCCCGGGGGAGACCTTCTATGGCTACACCTTC
>NA|16|TRBD1|TRBV5-1|TRBJ1-2
CASSQGDRASNYGYTF
TGCGCCAGCAGCCAGGGGGACAGGGCGTCCAACTATGGCTACACCTTC
>NA|13|TRBD1|TRBV7-2|TRBJ1-2
CASTLSRDRAGTF
TGTGCCAGCACCTTGTCCCGGGACAGGGCCGGCACCTTC
>NA|17|NA|TRBV19|TRBJ2-1
CASSIDLGGASYNEQFF
TGTGCCAGTAGTATAGATCTAGGGGGGGCCTCCTACAATGAGCAGTTCTTC
>few|15|TRBD1|TRBV7-9|TRBJ2-7
CASSSADRGAYEQYF
TGTGCCAGCAGCTCGGCGGACAGGGGGGCCTACGAGCAGTACTTC
>NA|17|NA|TRBV5-6|TRBJ2-6
CASSLAPESSGANVLTF
TGTGCCAGCAGCTTGGCCCCAGAAAGCTCTGGGGCCAACGTCCTGACTTTC
>NA|11|TRBD1|TRBV27|TRBJ1-3
CASGQGNTIYF
TGTGCCAGCGGACAGGGCAACACCATATATTTT
>NA|14|TRBD1|TRBV6-5|TRBJ2-7
CASSYYGTAYEQYF
TGTGCCAGCAGTTACTACGGGACAGCCTACGAGCAGTACTTC
>NA|16|NA|TRBV11-2|TRBJ2-5
CASSLVRGLTQETQYF
TGTGCCAGCAGCTTAGTGCGGGGTCTAACTCAAGAGACCCAGTACTTC
>NA|14|TRBD1|TRBV5-1|TRBJ2-7
CASSLGDRGSEQYF
TGCGCCAGCAGCTTGGGGGACAGGGGTAGCGAGCAGTACTTC
>NA|15|NA|TRBV5-8|TRBJ1-2
CASSFPDRESYGYTF
TGTGCCAGCAGCTTCCCTGATCGGGAGTCCTATGGCTACACCTTC
>NA|14|NA|TRBV7-2|TRBJ2-7
CASSLYGRSYEQYF
TGTGCCAGCAGCTTATATGGGCGCTCCTACGAGCAGTACTTC
>NA|14|NA|TRBV11-3|TRBJ2-5
CASSSGTQQETQYF
TGTGCCAGCAGCTCCGGGACCCAGCAAGAGACCCAGTACTTC
>NA|13|NA|TRBV28|TRBJ1-3
CASRLSSGNTIYF
TGTGCCAGCAGACTGTCCTCTGGAAACACCATATATTTT
>NA|15|NA|TRBV9|TRBJ2-3
CASSSTSSPRDTQYF
TGTGCCAGCAGCTCAACCTCATCACCCCGGGATACGCAGTATTTT
>NA|17|NA|TRBV5-1|TRBJ2-3
CASSLGQWGVGTDTQYF
TGCGCCAGCAGCTTGGGGCAATGGGGTGTTGGTACAGATACGCAGTATTTT
>NA|16|TRBD1|TRBV5-5|TRBJ2-1
CASSYQDRGSYNEQFF
TGTGCCAGCAGCTACCAGGACAGGGGCTCGTATAATGAGCAGTTCTTC
>few|14|NA|TRBV7-9|TRBJ1-2
CASSFGTDGYGYTF
TGTGCCAGCAGCTTCGGGACTGACGGCTATGGCTACACCTTC